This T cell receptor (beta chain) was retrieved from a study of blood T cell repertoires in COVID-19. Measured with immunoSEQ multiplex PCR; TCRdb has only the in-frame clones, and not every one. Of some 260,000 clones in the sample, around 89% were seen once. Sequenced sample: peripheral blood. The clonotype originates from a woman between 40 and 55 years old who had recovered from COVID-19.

CDR3 bases: TGTGCCAGCAGACAGGGTCGCTCCTACAATGAGCAGTTCTTC. Translating it yields CASRQGRSYNEQFF. The rearrangement joins TRBV21-1 to TRBJ2-1; TRBD1, the table's D call, lacks a check against the DNA. TRBV21-1 is tagged as a pseudogene. This CDR3 is built from 14 residues.